Reported below is one T cell receptor beta chain. Its antigen remains unknown. The data belong to a study of cytomegalovirus exposure and HLA in healthy donors. Overall study results and limits: It was approximately 160 TCR beta chains that were listed as cytomegalovirus-associated. Reportedly, cytomegalovirus status was diagnosed with high sensitivity and specificity. Across all donors, roughly uniform sequencing depth was an assumption of the presence/absence analyses.

The PCR contained 60 Vbeta and 13 Jbeta primers. The table came from immunoSEQ multiplex PCR; TCRdb's copy has only in-frame clones and leaves some out. In total, the table holds about 120,000 clones. The germline gives CDR1 SGHAT, CDR2 FQNNGV. V lost 5 bases to trimming and J lost 2 bases; unmatched junction nucleotides: 4. CDR3 length: 15 amino acids. The chain combines TRBV11-2 with TRBJ2-2; 8 nucleotides match TRBD1. The sample was PBMCs. The TCR sequence derives from a man in his thirties or forties in good health and CMV-seronegative. In nucleotides, the CDR3 is TGTGCCAGCAGCCCCGACAGGGGTAACACCGGGGAGCTGTTTTTT. This codes for CASSPDRGNTGELFF.